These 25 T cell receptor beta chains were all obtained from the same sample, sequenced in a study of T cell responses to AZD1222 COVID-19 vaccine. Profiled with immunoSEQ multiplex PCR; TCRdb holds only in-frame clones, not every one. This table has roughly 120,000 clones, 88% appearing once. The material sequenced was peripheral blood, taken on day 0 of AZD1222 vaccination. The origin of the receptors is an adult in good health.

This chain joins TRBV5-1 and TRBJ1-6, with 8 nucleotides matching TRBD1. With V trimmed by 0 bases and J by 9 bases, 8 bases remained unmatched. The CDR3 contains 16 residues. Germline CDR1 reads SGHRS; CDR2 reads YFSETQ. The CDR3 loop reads CASSLEEYRGSSPLHF. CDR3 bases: TGCGCCAGCAGCTTGGAAGAATACAGGGGGTCTTCACCCCTCCACTTT.

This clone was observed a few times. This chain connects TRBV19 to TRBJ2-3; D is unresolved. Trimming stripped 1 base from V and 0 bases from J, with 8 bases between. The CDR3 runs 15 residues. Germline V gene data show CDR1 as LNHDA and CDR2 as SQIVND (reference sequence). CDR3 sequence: CASSIGYHSTDTQYF. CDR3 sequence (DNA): TGTGCCAGTAGTATAGGGTACCACAGCACAGATACGCAGTATTTT.

As DNA, the CDR3 is TGTGCCAGCAGATCGAAGACTCGCTGGGGGGACGAGCAGTTCTTC. It translates to CASRSKTRWGDEQFF. The chain joins TRBV6-5 to TRBJ2-1, with D possibly matching TRBD2 (6 bases). V was cut by 6 bases and J by 10 bases, with 22 bases left in between. The CDR3 is 15 amino acids. The germline V gene has CDR1 MNHEY and CDR2 SVGAGI.

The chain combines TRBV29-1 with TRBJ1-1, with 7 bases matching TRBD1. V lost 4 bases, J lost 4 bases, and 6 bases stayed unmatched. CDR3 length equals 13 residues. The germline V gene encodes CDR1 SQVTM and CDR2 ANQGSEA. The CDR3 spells CSVGQGGLTEAFF. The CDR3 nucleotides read TGCAGCGTTGGACAGGGAGGTCTCACTGAAGCTTTCTTT. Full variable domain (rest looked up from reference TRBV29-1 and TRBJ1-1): SAVISQKPSRDICQRGTSLTIQCQVDSQVTMMFWYRQQPGQSLTLIATANQGSEATYESGFVIDKFPISRPNLTFSTLTVSNMSPEDSSIYLCSVGQGGLTEAFFGQGTRLTVV.

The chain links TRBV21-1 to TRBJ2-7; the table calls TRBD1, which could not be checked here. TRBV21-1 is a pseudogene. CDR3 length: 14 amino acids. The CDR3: CASSKVQESYEQYF. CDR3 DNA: TGTGCCAGCAGCAAAGTCCAGGAATCCTACGAGCAGTACTTC.

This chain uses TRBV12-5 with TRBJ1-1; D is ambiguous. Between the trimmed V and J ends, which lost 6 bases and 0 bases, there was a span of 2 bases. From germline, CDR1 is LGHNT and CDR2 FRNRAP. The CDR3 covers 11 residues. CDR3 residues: CASGLNTEAFF. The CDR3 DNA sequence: TGTGCTAGTGGCCTGAACACTGAAGCTTTCTTT.

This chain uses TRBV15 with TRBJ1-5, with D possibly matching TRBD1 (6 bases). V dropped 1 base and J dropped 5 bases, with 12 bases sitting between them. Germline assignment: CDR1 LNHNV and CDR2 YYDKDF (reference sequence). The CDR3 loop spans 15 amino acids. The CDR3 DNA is TGTGCCACCAGCAGAGTAGCAGGGGCTGATCAGCCCCAGCATTTT. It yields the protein CATSRVAGADQPQHF. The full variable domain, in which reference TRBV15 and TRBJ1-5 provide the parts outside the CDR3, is DAMVIQNPRYQVTQFGKPVTLSCSQTLNHNVMYWYQQKSSQAPKLLFHYYDKDFNNEADTPDNFQSRRPNTSFCFLDIRSPGLGDTAMYLCATSRVAGADQPQHFGDGTRLSIL.

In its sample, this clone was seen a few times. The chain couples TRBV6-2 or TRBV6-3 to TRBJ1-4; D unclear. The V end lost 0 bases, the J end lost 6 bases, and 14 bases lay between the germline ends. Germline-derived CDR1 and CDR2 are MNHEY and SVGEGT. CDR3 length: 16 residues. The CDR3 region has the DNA TGTGCCAGCAGTTACTCGAGCAGCGACGTTCATGAAAAACTGTTTTTT. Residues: CASSYSSSDVHEKLFF.

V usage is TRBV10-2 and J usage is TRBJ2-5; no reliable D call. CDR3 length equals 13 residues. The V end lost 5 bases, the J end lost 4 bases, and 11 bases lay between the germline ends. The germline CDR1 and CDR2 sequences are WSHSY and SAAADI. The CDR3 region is CASSNSPRETQYF. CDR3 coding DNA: TGCGCCAGCAGTAACTCCCCTCGAGAGACCCAGTACTTC.

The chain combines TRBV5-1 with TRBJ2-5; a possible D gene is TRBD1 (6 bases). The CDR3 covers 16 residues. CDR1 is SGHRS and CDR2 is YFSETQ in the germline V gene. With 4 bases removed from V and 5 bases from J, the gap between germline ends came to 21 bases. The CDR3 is CASSTLGAEGRETQYF. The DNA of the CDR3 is TGCGCCAGCAGCACCCTGGGGGCAGAGGGTAGGGAGACCCAGTACTTC.

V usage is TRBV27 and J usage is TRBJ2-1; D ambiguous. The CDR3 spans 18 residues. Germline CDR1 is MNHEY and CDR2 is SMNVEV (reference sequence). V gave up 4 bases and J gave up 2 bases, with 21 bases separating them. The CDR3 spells CASSSRTSGRSTYNEQFF. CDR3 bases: TGTGCCAGCAGTTCTCGTACATCAGGACGAAGTACCTACAATGAGCAGTTCTTC.

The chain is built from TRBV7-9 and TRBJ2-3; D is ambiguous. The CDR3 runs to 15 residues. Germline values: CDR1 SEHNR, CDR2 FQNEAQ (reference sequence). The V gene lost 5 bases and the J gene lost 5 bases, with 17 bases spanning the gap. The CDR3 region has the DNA TGTGCCAGCAGCCCACGTTACACGACTGGAGATACGCAGTATTTT. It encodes CASSPRYTTGDTQYF.

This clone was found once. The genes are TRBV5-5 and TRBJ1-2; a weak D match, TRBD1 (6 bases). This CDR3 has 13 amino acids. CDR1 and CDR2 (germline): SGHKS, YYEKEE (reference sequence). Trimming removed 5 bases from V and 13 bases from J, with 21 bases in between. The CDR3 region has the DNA TGTGCCAGCAGGCCTCACTTAAAAGAAGGGGGCACCTTC. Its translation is CASRPHLKEGGTF.

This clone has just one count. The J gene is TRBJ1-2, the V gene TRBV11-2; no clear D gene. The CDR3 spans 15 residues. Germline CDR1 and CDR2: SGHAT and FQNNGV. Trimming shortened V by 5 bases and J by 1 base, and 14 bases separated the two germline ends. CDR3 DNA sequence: TGTGCCAGCAGCCTGGACCCTATAAATAACTATGGCTACACCTTC. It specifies CASSLDPINNYGYTF. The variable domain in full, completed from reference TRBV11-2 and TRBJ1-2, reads EAGVAQSPRYKIIEKRQSVAFWCNPISGHATLYWYQQILGQGPKLLIQFQNNGVVDDSQLPKDRFSAERLKGVDSTLKIQPAKLEDSAVYLCASSLDPINNYGYTFGSGTRLTVV.

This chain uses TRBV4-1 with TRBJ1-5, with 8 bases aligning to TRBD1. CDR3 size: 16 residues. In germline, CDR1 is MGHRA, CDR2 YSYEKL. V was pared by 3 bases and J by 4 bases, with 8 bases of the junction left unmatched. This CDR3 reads CASSHSTDRANQPQHF. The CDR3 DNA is TGCGCCAGCAGCCACTCGACGGACAGGGCTAATCAGCCCCAGCATTTT.

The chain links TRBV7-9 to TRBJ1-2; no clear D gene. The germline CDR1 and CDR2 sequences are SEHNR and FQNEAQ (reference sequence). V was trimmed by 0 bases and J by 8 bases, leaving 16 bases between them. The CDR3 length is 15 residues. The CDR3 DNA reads TGTGCCAGCAGCTTAGCGGCTCCGGCGGCGAGCGGCTACACCTTC. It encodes CASSLAAPAASGYTF.

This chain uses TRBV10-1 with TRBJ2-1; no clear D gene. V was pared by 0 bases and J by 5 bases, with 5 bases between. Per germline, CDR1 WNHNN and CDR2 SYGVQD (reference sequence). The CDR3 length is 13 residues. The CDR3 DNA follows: TGCGCCAGCAGTGAGTCACTTCACAATGAGCAGTTCTTC. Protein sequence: CASSESLHNEQFF.

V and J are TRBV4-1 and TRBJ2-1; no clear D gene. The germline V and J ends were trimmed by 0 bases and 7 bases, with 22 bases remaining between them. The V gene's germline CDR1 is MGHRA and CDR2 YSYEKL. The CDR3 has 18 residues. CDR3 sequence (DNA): TGCGCCAGCAGCCAAGAAGGGCGATCCAGTTCCTTAGGGAATGAGCAGTTCTTC. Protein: CASSQEGRSSSLGNEQFF.

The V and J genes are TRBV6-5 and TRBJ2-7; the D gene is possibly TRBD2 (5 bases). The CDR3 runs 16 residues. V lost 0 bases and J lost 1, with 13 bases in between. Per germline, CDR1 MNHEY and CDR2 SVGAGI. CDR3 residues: CASSYSRGIGSYEQYF. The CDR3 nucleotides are TGTGCCAGCAGTTACTCGAGAGGGATAGGGTCCTACGAGCAGTACTTC.

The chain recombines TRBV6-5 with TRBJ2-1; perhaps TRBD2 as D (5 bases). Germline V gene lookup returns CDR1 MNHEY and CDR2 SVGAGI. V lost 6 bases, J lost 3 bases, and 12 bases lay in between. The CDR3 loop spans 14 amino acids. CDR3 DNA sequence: TGTGCCAGCAGCCGTCGGGGTAGCTACAATGAGCAGTTCTTC. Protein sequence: CASSRRGSYNEQFF.

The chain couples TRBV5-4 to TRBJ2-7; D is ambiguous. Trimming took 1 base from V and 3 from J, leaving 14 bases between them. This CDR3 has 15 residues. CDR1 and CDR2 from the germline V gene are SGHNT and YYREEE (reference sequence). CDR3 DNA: TGTGCCAGCAGCTTGCCGGCAAGGGATCTCTACGAGCAGTACTTC. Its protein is CASSLPARDLYEQYF.

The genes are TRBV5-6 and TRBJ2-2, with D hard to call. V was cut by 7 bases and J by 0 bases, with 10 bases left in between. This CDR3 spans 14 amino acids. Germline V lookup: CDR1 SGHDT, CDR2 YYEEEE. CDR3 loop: CASARRSNTGELFF. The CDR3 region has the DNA TGTGCCAGCGCGCGGCGATCGAACACCGGGGAGCTGTTTTTT.

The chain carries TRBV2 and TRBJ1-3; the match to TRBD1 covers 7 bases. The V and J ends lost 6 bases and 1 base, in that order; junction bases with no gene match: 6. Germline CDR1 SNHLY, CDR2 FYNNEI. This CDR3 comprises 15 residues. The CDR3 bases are TGTGCCAGCAGGTGGGGACAGCAATCTGGAAACACCATATATTTT. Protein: CASRWGQQSGNTIYF.

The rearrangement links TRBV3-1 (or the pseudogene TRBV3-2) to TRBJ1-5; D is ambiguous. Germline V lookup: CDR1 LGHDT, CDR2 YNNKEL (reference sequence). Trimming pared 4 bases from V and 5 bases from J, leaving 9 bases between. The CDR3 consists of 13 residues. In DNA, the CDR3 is TGTGCCAGCAGCCTTTGGACCGATCAGCCCCAGCATTTT. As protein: CASSLWTDQPQHF.

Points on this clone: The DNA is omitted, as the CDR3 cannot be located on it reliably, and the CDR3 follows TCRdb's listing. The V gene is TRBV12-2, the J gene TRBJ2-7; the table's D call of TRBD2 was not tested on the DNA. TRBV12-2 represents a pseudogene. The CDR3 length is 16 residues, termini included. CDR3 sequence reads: CASRVASGIREGRQYF.